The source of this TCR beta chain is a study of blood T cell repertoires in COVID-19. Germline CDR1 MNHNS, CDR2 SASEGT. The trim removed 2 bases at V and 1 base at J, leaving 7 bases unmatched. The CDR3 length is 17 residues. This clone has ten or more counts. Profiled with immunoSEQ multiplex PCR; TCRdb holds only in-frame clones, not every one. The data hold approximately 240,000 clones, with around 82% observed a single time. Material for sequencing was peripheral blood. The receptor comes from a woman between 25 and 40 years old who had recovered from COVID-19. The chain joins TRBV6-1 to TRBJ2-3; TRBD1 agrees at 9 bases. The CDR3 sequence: CASSERSQGAGTDTQYF. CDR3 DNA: TGTGCCAGCAGTGAACGCTCACAGGGGGCGGGCACAGATACGCAGTATTTT.